The 13 T cell receptor beta chains in this list originate from one sample, sequenced in a study of T cell repertoires in cytomegalovirus infection. The antigens these receptors bind are not known. TCRdb fed the reads into MiXCR, producing one record per CDR3 protein. The repertoire consists of under 150,000 distinct CDR3 sequences, with about 30% occurring once and the leading ten covering about 40%. Specimen: CD8+ T cells from cultured PBMCs, collected from culture after CMV antigen stimulation. These receptors were taken from a human donor in good health (CMV status not recorded). Some clones in this sample may be carry-over from other donors' samples.

The rearrangement links TRBV5-1 to TRBJ1-1; no reliable D call. Trimming cost V 0 bases and J 3 bases, with 12 bases left between them. Per the germline V gene, CDR1 is SGHRS and CDR2 is YFSETQ. This CDR3 has 15 amino acids. The CDR3 sequence: CASSLVDGQDTEAFF. The CDR3 region has the DNA TGCGCCAGCAGCTTGGTGGACGGGCAGGACACTGAAGCTTTCTTT.

This clonotype has more than one count but fewer than ten. The chain recombines TRBV4-1 with TRBJ1-3; TRBD1 matches 7 bases. The CDR3 runs to 16 residues. V shed 0 bases, J shed 4 bases, and the junction held 6 bases outside the gene matches. Germline V gene data show CDR1 as MGHRA and CDR2 as YSYEKL. The CDR3 DNA follows: TGCGCCAGCAGCCAAGAAGGAGGGGGCGCGGGAAACACCATATATTTT. Protein: CASSQEGGGAGNTIYF.

The chain is built from TRBV12-3 or TRBV12-4 and TRBJ2-3; TRBD2 aligns across 7 bases. The CDR3 contains 17 residues. The V and J ends lost 6 bases and 4 bases, in that order; junction bases with no gene match: 16. CDR3 region: CASSHPTWGGGPDTQYF. The CDR3 region has the DNA TGTGCCAGCAGCCACCCCACATGGGGGGGGGGTCCAGATACGCAGTATTTT.

This clonotype was recorded a few times. V and J are TRBV7-2 and TRBJ2-1; D gene ambiguous. In germline, CDR1 is SGHTA, CDR2 FQGNSA. Trimming took off 5 bases at V and 7 bases at J, with 18 bases between the two ends. CDR3 length: 15 amino acids. The CDR3 DNA is TGTGCCAGCAGCGACAAAGGTTTGTTAGAGAATGAGCAGTTCTTC. This codes for CASSDKGLLENEQFF.

The genes are TRBV6-2 or TRBV6-3 and TRBJ2-5, with TRBD2 as a possible D gene (5 bases). CDR1 and CDR2 (germline): MNHEY, SVGEGT. CDR3 size: 13 residues. V was shortened by 3 bases and J by 2 bases, with 7 bases between the two germline ends. CDR3 residues: CASSYGLQETQYF. The CDR3, as DNA: TGTGCCAGCAGTTATGGACTGCAAGAGACCCAGTACTTC.

This clonotype was detected only once. V usage is TRBV7-9 and J usage is TRBJ2-1; 7 bases agree with TRBD2. This CDR3 contains 17 residues. V lost 5 bases, J lost 7 bases, and 17 bases stayed unmatched. Germline CDR1 SEHNR, CDR2 FQNEAQ (reference sequence). The CDR3 protein is CASSHVVAGRLMNEQFF. CDR3 coding DNA: TGTGCCAGCAGCCATGTAGTAGCGGGCCGATTAATGAATGAGCAGTTCTTC.

The sample holds a few counts of this clonotype. The rearrangement joins TRBV7-6 to TRBJ2-1; D gene unclear. From germline, CDR1 is SGHVS and CDR2 FNYEAQ. The CDR3 runs to 16 residues. V was clipped by 3 bases and J by 1 base, with 13 bases between them. CDR3 coding DNA: TGTGCCAGCAGCTTCAGTGTGTGGGGTTCCTACAATGAGCAGTTCTTC. Its translation is CASSFSVWGSYNEQFF.

Notes on this clonotype: A read error may produce the germline difference seen at one junction end. The rearrangement joins TRBV5-3 to TRBJ1-4; D is unresolved. TRBV5-3 counts as an open reading frame of uncertain function. The CDR3 length is 12 residues. The CDR3, as DNA: TGTGCCAGCAGCTTGGATAGGGAAAAACTGTTTTTT. This gives the protein CASSLDREKLFF.

This clonotype was seen a handful of times. The chain has TRBV7-6 and TRBJ1-1, with D hard to call. Trimming left V 5 bases short and J 5 bases short, with 18 bases between. Per germline, CDR1 SGHVS and CDR2 FNYEAQ. The CDR3 has 15 amino acids. The CDR3 spells CASSPRREGSTEAFF. The DNA for the CDR3 is TGTGCCAGCAGCCCCCGGAGGGAAGGATCAACTGAAGCTTTCTTT.

This clonotype turned up a few times. The chain links TRBV15 to TRBJ2-3; perhaps TRBD1 as D (6 bases). The CDR3 consists of 15 residues. CDR1 and CDR2 from the germline V gene are LNHNV and YYDKDF (reference sequence). V was trimmed by 1 base and J by 0 bases, leaving 8 bases between them. CDR3 loop: CATSRVRGSTDTQYF. Here the CDR3 DNA reads TGTGCCACCAGCAGAGTCAGGGGTAGCACAGATACGCAGTATTTT.

There are a few counts of this clonotype. The genes are TRBV27 and TRBJ1-5; D unresolved. The germline gives CDR1 MNHEY, CDR2 SMNVEV (reference sequence). This CDR3 region has 12 residues. V was trimmed by 6 bases and J by 3 bases, leaving 6 bases between them. The CDR3 region is CASSTANQPQHF. CDR3 coding DNA: TGTGCCAGCAGCACTGCCAATCAGCCCCAGCATTTT.

This clonotype was seen only a few times. The chain joins TRBV29-1 to TRBJ1-6; 11 nucleotides match TRBD1. CDR1 and CDR2 (germline): SQVTM, ANQGSEA. The CDR3 runs to 13 residues. V trimming: 6 bases; J trimming: 9 bases; junction bases outside the gene matches: 4. CDR3 coding DNA: TGCAGCGTGGGGACAGGGGGAAGTTCACCCCTCCACTTT. This sequence encodes CSVGTGGSSPLHF.

This clonotype was seen only a few times. CDR3 protein: CASSLEGAHTGELFF. Here the CDR3 DNA reads TGTGCCAGCAGTTTAGAGGGGGCACACACCGGGGAGCTGTTTTTT. The chain links TRBV28 to TRBJ2-2, with 7 positions matching TRBD1. Germline CDR1 is MDHEN and CDR2 is SYDVKM. The ends lost 2 bases at V and 3 bases at J; junction bases unmatched: 3. The CDR3 loop spans 15 amino acids.